This T cell receptor (beta chain) was observed in a study of T cells in Graves' hyperthyroidism and ophthalmopathy. The CDR3 runs to 14 residues. Trimming took 4 bases from V and 4 from J, leaving 13 bases between them. Germline V gene data show CDR1 as DFQATT and CDR2 as SNEGSKA (reference sequence). RNA transcripts were the template for amplifying TCR beta CDR3 regions. First-round RT-PCR of the TCR CDR3 relied on the HTBI primer set. Via MiXCR, TCRdb re-called the multiplex PCR reads, giving one row per CDR3 protein. The table shows more than 650,000 distinct CDR3 sequences, with around 15% occurring only once. This clonotype has a count of ten or more. Around 10 ml fresh peripheral blood yielded the PBMCs.

The gene calls are TRBV20-1 and TRBJ2-2; tentatively, D is TRBD2 (5 bases). The TCR originated in a young woman with Graves' hyperthyroidism. The sample taken for sequencing was blood. Here the CDR3 reads CSAKVPRGTGELFF. In DNA, the CDR3 is TGCAGTGCTAAGGTCCCTCGGGGCACCGGGGAGCTGTTTTTT.